Shown below are 30 T cell receptor beta chains from a single sample sequenced in a study of T cell repertoires in cytomegalovirus infection. TCRdb re-analysed the reads in MiXCR, keeping a single row per CDR3 protein. The table lists 490,000 or so distinct CDR3 sequences, around 11% of them singletons. Sequenced sample: PBMCs. Receptor source: a human donor in good health (CMV status not recorded). Some clones in this sample may be carry-over from other donors' samples.

This clonotype was observed at least ten times. The rearrangement links TRBV11-2 to TRBJ2-5; 8 bases match TRBD2. The germline gives CDR1 SGHAT, CDR2 FQNNGV. J gave up 6 bases and V 5 bases, and 8 bases lay outside the gene matches. This CDR3 is built from 14 residues. Here the CDR3 reads CASSPPAGVQTQYF. DNA of the CDR3: TGTGCCAGCAGCCCCCCAGCGGGGGTCCAGACCCAGTACTTC.

This clonotype came up many times. V usage is TRBV7-2 and J usage is TRBJ1-3, with D perhaps TRBD1 (6 bases). Germline values: CDR1 SGHTA, CDR2 FQGNSA. This CDR3 has 13 amino acids. V lost 10 bases and J 4 bases, leaving 14 bases between the germline ends. Here the CDR3 reads CAIGEGGGNTIYF. The CDR3 DNA sequence: TGTGCCATCGGGGAGGGGGGGGGAAACACCATATATTTT.

This clonotype was seen a few times. CDR3 DNA sequence: TGTGCCAGCAGCCAACGCAACGGGGCCGGGGAGCTGTTTTTT. It specifies CASSQRNGAGELFF. The chain is built from TRBV14 and TRBJ2-2; the D gene is possibly TRBD2 (5 bases). The germline V gene encodes CDR1 SGHDN and CDR2 FVKESK. The ends were cut back, 2 bases at V and 6 bases at J, with 10 bases in the middle. CDR3 length equals 14 residues.

The chain joins TRBV3-1 to TRBJ1-6, with D possibly TRBD1 on 6 matching bases. The CDR3 is 14 amino acids. The V gene's germline CDR1 is LGHDT and CDR2 YNNKEL (reference sequence). V was cut by 2 bases and J by 6 bases, with 8 bases left in between. Written as DNA, the CDR3 is TGTGCCAGCAGCCAATTACAGGGTAATTCACCCCTCCACTTT. Amino acid sequence: CASSQLQGNSPLHF.

This clonotype turned up a few times. V and J are TRBV5-1 and TRBJ1-2, with TRBD1 matching 8 bases. CDR1 is SGHRS, CDR2 YFSETQ, per germline. This CDR3 contains 14 residues. Germline trimming cut 1 base from V and 8 bases from J; bases unmatched to any gene: 7. The CDR3 region has the DNA TGCGCCAGCAGCTTGCGGGACAGGCCAGGCGGCTACACCTTC. Protein sequence: CASSLRDRPGGYTF.

The chain couples TRBV29-1 to TRBJ2-2; D is unclear. The germline V gene encodes CDR1 SQVTM and CDR2 ANQGSEA. The CDR3 has 13 residues. Deletions cut 3 bases from V and 3 bases from J, with 8 bases between. The CDR3 DNA follows: TGCAGCGTTGAGTACACTTACACCGGGGAGCTGTTTTTT. It specifies CSVEYTYTGELFF.

This clonotype has just a few counts. V and J are TRBV19 and TRBJ2-1, with 7 bases aligning to TRBD2. Germline V CDR1 and CDR2: LNHDA, SQIVND (reference sequence). The V and J ends lost 4 bases and 8 bases, in that order; junction bases with no gene match: 5. The CDR3 has 13 residues. CDR3 sequence (DNA): TGTGCCAGTAGTAGGGGGGGGGTGGATGAGCAGTTCTTC. Its translation is CASSRGGVDEQFF.

This clonotype was observed a handful of times. One base away lies a much larger clone, so this may be a sequencing read error. The chain couples TRBV6-5 to TRBJ2-1; D remains unclear. CDR3 size: 12 residues. Looked up from germline, CDR1 is MNHEY and CDR2 is SVGAGI. V shed 3 bases and J shed 7 bases, with 7 bases lying between them. The CDR3 spells CASSYPQNEQFF. In nucleotides, the CDR3 is TGTGCCAGCAGTTATCCCCAGAATGAGCAGTTCTTC.

The rearrangement links TRBV28 to TRBJ2-2; 8 bases map to TRBD1. The V gene end was trimmed by 7 bases and the J gene end by 1 base; junction bases not matched to a gene: 5. Germline V gene lookup returns CDR1 MDHEN and CDR2 SYDVKM. The CDR3 runs 15 residues. The CDR3 sequence: CASIRTGRNTGELFF. The DNA for the CDR3 is TGTGCCAGCATCAGGACAGGGAGGAACACCGGGGAGCTGTTTTTT.

This clonotype has a count of ten or more. The chain uses TRBV7-3 and TRBJ2-7, with TRBD1 as a possible D gene (6 bases). The CDR3 runs to 16 residues. Looked up from germline, CDR1 is SGHTA and CDR2 is FQGTGA. The V gene lost 1 base and the J gene lost 1 base, with 14 bases spanning the gap. CDR3 nucleotides: TGTGCCAGCAGCTTAAGGCTTCAGGGGAGTTCCTACGAGCAGTACTTC. Translating it yields CASSLRLQGSSYEQYF.

This clonotype has just a few counts. This rearrangement joins TRBV2 to TRBJ1-5, with a tentative D call TRBD1 (5 bases). The CDR3 spans 16 residues. Germline V lookup: CDR1 SNHLY, CDR2 FYNNEI. Trimming took off 4 bases at V and 6 bases at J, with 19 bases between the two ends. This CDR3 is CASSAGAGGLGQPQHF. The CDR3, as DNA: TGTGCCAGCAGTGCCGGGGCCGGGGGTCTAGGTCAGCCCCAGCATTTT.

This clonotype was observed at least ten times. The chain links TRBV7-9 to TRBJ1-2; 7 bases fit TRBD1. Looked up from germline, CDR1 is SEHNR and CDR2 is FQNEAQ (reference sequence). This CDR3 comprises 15 residues. Losses at the gene ends were 1 base for V and 1 base for J; bases not matched to a gene: 3. CDR3 in DNA: TGTGCCAGCAGCTTAGGAGGGGGCGATAACTATGGCTACACCTTC. Translating gives CASSLGGGDNYGYTF.

The rearrangement joins TRBV11-2 to TRBJ2-3; 11 nucleotides match TRBD1. The ends lost 5 bases at V and 5 bases at J; junction bases unmatched: 6. This CDR3 has 15 residues. From germline, CDR1 is SGHAT and CDR2 FQNNGV. The CDR3 coding sequence is TGTGCCAGCAGCCCCGGACAGGGGGCCGTAGATACGCAGTATTTT. It translates to CASSPGQGAVDTQYF.

The chain uses TRBV29-1 and TRBJ1-1; D possibly corresponds to TRBD1 (6 bases). This CDR3 comprises 14 residues. Germline CDR1 is SQVTM and CDR2 is ANQGSEA. V dropped 6 bases and J dropped 1 base, with 15 bases sitting between them. The CDR3 here is CSVRGLNGNTEAFF. The CDR3 region has the DNA TGCAGCGTCAGGGGACTCAACGGGAACACTGAAGCTTTCTTT.

This clonotype showed up just a few times. This chain connects TRBV20-1 to TRBJ2-1; 10 bases fit TRBD2. Germline V gene data show CDR1 as DFQATT and CDR2 as SNEGSKA (reference sequence). The V gene end was trimmed by 1 base and the J gene end by 0 bases; junction bases not matched to a gene: 3. The CDR3 is 16 residues long. For the CDR3, the DNA is TGCAGTGCTAGAGGGGCTAGCGGGAGCTCCTACAATGAGCAGTTCTTC. Its translation: CSARGASGSSYNEQFF.

This clonotype was found many times. The CDR3 here is CASSLRFGTSGETASTDTQYF. The CDR3 DNA follows: TGTGCCAGCAGCCTACGTTTTGGGACTAGCGGGGAGACCGCTAGCACAGATACGCAGTATTTT. The gene calls are TRBV11-2 and TRBJ2-3; 13 bases match TRBD2. The V gene's germline CDR1 is SGHAT and CDR2 FQNNGV. V shed 5 bases and J 0 bases; nucleotides not matched to a gene: 17. The CDR3 extends over 21 amino acids. Full variable domain (rest looked up from reference TRBV11-2 and TRBJ2-3): EAGVAQSPRYKIIEKRQSVAFWCNPISGHATLYWYQQILGQGPKLLIQFQNNGVVDDSQLPKDRFSAERLKGVDSTLKIQPAKLEDSAVYLCASSLRFGTSGETASTDTQYFGPGTRLTVL.

This clonotype was seen repeatedly, ten times or more. The chain combines TRBV11-2 with TRBJ2-1, with 12 positions matching TRBD2. Germline CDR1 SGHAT, CDR2 FQNNGV. The CDR3 covers 17 residues. The V segment lost 5 bases and the J segment 9 bases; nucleotides outside the gene matches: 14. This CDR3 is CASSPFSSSGRVGEQFF. CDR3 coding DNA: TGTGCCAGCAGCCCTTTTTCCTCTAGCGGGAGGGTTGGTGAGCAGTTCTTC.

This clonotype was seen ten or more times. V usage is TRBV12-3 or TRBV12-4 and J usage is TRBJ2-5, with 12 nucleotides matching TRBD2. This CDR3 comprises 17 residues. Trimming at V came to 4 bases and at J to 0 bases, leaving 6 bases not matched to a gene. CDR3 protein: CASSSLAGGWYQETQYF. In DNA form, the CDR3 reads TGTGCCAGCAGTTCCCTAGCGGGAGGGTGGTACCAAGAGACCCAGTACTTC.

This clonotype was counted ten times or more. The V gene is TRBV7-9, the J gene TRBJ2-6; 9 bases match TRBD2. The V and J ends lost 10 bases and 2 bases, in that order; junction bases with no gene match: 12. CDR1 SEHNR and CDR2 FQNEAQ come from the germline V gene (reference sequence). The CDR3 is 17 residues long. The CDR3 coding sequence is TGTGCCACCCGGACAGCGGGAGGACCAGCTGGGGCCAACGTCCTGACTTTC. Encoded protein: CATRTAGGPAGANVLTF.

Many counts were recorded for this clonotype. Here the CDR3 reads CASTRDTGELFF. In nucleotides, the CDR3 is TGTGCCAGCACGAGGGACACCGGGGAGCTGTTTTTT. The chain employs TRBV7-9 and TRBJ2-2; D may be TRBD2 (5 bases). Trimming took 7 bases from V and 3 from J, leaving 6 bases between them. The CDR3 covers 12 residues. The germline CDR1 and CDR2 sequences are SEHNR and FQNEAQ (reference sequence).

Notes on this clonotype: This may arise from a read error, as a much more abundant clone is one base away. The rearrangement uses TRBV2 and TRBJ2-7, with D possibly TRBD2 on 6 matching bases. Trimming left V 3 bases short and J 0 bases short, with 15 bases between. The V gene's germline CDR1 is SNHLY and CDR2 FYNNEI. CDR3 length equals 16 residues. The CDR3 here is CASSEGGIWSSYEQYF. For the CDR3, the DNA is TGTGCCAGCAGTGAGGGGGGAATATGGAGCTCCTACGAGCAGTACTTC.

This clonotype was detected ten times or more. The chain uses TRBV7-8 and TRBJ2-7; 9 positions agree with TRBD1. J gave up 1 base and V 5 bases, and 3 bases lay outside the gene matches. The CDR3 is 14 amino acids. Germline V lookup: CDR1 SGHVS, CDR2 FQNEAQ. The CDR3 loop reads CASSGDRVSYEQYF. DNA of the CDR3: TGTGCCAGCAGCGGGGACAGGGTTTCCTACGAGCAGTACTTC.

The chain carries TRBV5-6 and TRBJ2-1, with D maybe TRBD2 (5 bases). Trimming shortened V by 2 bases and J by 9 bases, and 9 bases separated the two germline ends. Germline values: CDR1 SGHDT, CDR2 YYEEEE. The CDR3 covers 12 residues. CDR3 sequence reads: CASSFGLLEQFF. CDR3 coding DNA: TGTGCCAGCAGCTTTGGACTTCTTGAGCAGTTCTTC.

This clonotype appeared many times. The chain links TRBV7-8 to TRBJ1-5; 7 positions match TRBD1. Germline V CDR1 and CDR2: SGHVS, FQNEAQ. The CDR3 loop spans 15 amino acids. V was pared by 1 base and J by 2 bases, with 2 bases of the junction left unmatched. The CDR3 DNA follows: TGTGCCAGCAGCTTAGAGGGGGCCGGCAATCAGCCCCAGCATTTT. Its protein is CASSLEGAGNQPQHF.

This clonotype was seen many times. This rearrangement joins TRBV30 to TRBJ1-1; 7 bases align to TRBD1. After removal of 4 bases from V and 4 bases from J, the junction contained 6 bases not matched to a gene. This CDR3 spans 13 amino acids. The germline V gene has CDR1 GTSNPN and CDR2 SVGIG (reference sequence). The CDR3 sequence: CAWNRGLGTEAFF. The CDR3 coding sequence is TGTGCCTGGAACAGGGGATTAGGCACTGAAGCTTTCTTT. The full variable domain, in which reference TRBV30 and TRBJ1-1 provide the parts outside the CDR3, is SQTIHQWPATLVQPVGSPLSLECTVEGTSNPNLYWYRQAAGRGLQLLFYSVGIGQISSEVPQNLSASRPQDRQFILSSKKLLLSDSGFYLCAWNRGLGTEAFFGQGTRLTVV.

The V call is TRBV12-3 or TRBV12-4, the J call TRBJ2-1, with 7 bases that match TRBD2. The CDR3 runs to 13 residues. The ends lost 5 bases at V and 2 bases at J; junction bases unmatched: 0. DNA of the CDR3: TGTGCCAGCAGTCGGGAGGCCTACAATGAGCAGTTCTTC. Its translation is CASSREAYNEQFF.

This chain uses TRBV2 with TRBJ2-2; D is unclear. V lost 9 bases and J lost 0, with 11 bases in between. Germline V CDR1 and CDR2: SNHLY, FYNNEI. This CDR3 region has 14 residues. Written as DNA, the CDR3 is TGTGCCAGAGGCACTGAAACGAACACCGGGGAGCTGTTTTTT. Its protein product is CARGTETNTGELFF.

In this sample, this clonotype turned up many times. The chain is built from TRBV5-6 and TRBJ2-1, with 12 bases fitting TRBD2. Germline loops: CDR1 SGHDT, CDR2 YYEEEE. The CDR3 sequence is 17 residues long. Unmatched junction bases numbered 9, after V lost 6 bases and J lost 2 bases. The CDR3, as DNA: TGTGCCAGCACAACTAGCGGGAGGCCGTTCGCCTACAATGAGCAGTTCTTC. The encoded protein is CASTTSGRPFAYNEQFF.

This clonotype was counted many times. The gene calls are TRBV23-1 and TRBJ2-3; unclear D gene. TRBV23-1 is given ORF status, its function remaining uncertain. CDR3 length: 13 amino acids. Trimming took 9 bases from V and 0 from J, leaving 10 bases between them. The CDR3, as DNA: TGCGCCAGGCCTGTCTCTAGCACAGATACGCAGTATTTT. It specifies CARPVSSTDTQYF.

This clonotype was seen at least ten times. The J gene is TRBJ2-7, the V gene TRBV19; D not certain. Germline CDR1 LNHDA, CDR2 SQIVND (reference sequence). Trimming left V 4 bases short and J 2 bases short, with 6 bases between. This CDR3 is built from 12 residues. The CDR3, as DNA: TGTGCCAGTAGTAAGGACGCCTACGAGCAGTACTTC. Its protein product is CASSKDAYEQYF.